The clone carrying this TCR beta chain occurred a few times. The sample comes from a study of T-cell reconstitution after alpha-beta-depleted transplantation in children. Deletions cut 1 base from V and 5 bases from J, with 9 bases between. CDR1 DFQATT and CDR2 SNEGSKA come from the germline V gene (reference sequence). The CDR3 runs to 12 residues. Unique molecular identifiers featured in how the TCRbeta library was prepared. TCRdb itself ran the PCR reads through MiXCR, one entry per CDR3 protein. The sample holds fewer than 550,000 distinct CDR3 sequences, 11% seen once. The chain recombines TRBV20-1 with TRBJ2-7; perhaps TRBD2 as D (5 bases). This receptor was obtained from a female patient aged 2-9 years who had a stem cell transplant for aplastic anemia, so the T cells may come from the graft donor. Sequencing was performed on PBMCs, mostly from graft donor cells, taken 180 days after TCRalphabeta/CD19-depleted stem cell transplant. The CDR3 DNA follows: TGCAGTGCTAGAGGCCTAGCTGACGAGCAGTACGTC. Translated, it gives CSARGLADEQYV.